The 17 T cell receptor beta chains given below trace back to one sample, sequenced in a study of blood T cell repertoires in COVID-19. Libraries were prepared by immunoSEQ multiplex PCR; TCRdb keeps only in-frame clonotypes and omits some of them. The table records 65,000 or so clones, 90% of them present only once. Sequencing was carried out using peripheral blood. These receptors came from a man between 60 and 75 years old with acute or convalescent COVID-19.

V gene TRBV11-3 combines with J gene TRBJ1-4; D is undetermined. Germline V gene data show CDR1 as SGHNT and CDR2 as YENEEA. The CDR3 runs 18 residues. Trimming left V 2 bases short and J 3 bases short, with 19 bases between. The CDR3 DNA sequence: TGTGCCAGCAGCTTACGGGATATGTCGGGTCTTCCTAATGAAAAACTGTTTTTT. Translated: CASSLRDMSGLPNEKLFF. The full variable domain, completed using reference TRBV11-3 and TRBJ1-4, is EAGVVQSPRYKIIEKKQPVAFWCNPISGHNTLYWYLQNLGQGPELLIRYENEEAVDDSQLPKDRFSAERLKGVDSTLKIQPAELGDSAVYLCASSLRDMSGLPNEKLFFGSGTQLSVL.

The CDR3 DNA reads TGCAGCGTCCCGGACAGCTCTGGAAACACCATATATTTT. As protein: CSVPDSSGNTIYF. The chain employs TRBV29-1 and TRBJ1-3, with a possible D match to TRBD1 (6 bases). The length of the CDR3 is 13 residues. Trimming pared 6 bases from V and 0 bases from J, leaving 9 bases between. CDR1 and CDR2 (germline): SQVTM, ANQGSEA.

The chain uses TRBV23-1 and TRBJ1-4; maybe TRBD1 (6 bases). TRBV23-1 is treated as an ORF (open reading frame) with a function not yet certain. CDR3 length: 15 amino acids. Trimming left V 2 bases short and J 4 bases short, with 11 bases between. The chain's CDR3 is CASSQQGWGNEKLFF. The CDR3 nucleotides read TGCGCCAGCAGTCAACAGGGGTGGGGTAATGAAAAACTGTTTTTT.

This chain joins TRBV29-1 and TRBJ1-5, with TRBD1 as a possible D gene (6 bases). This CDR3 contains 15 residues. Trimming cost V 4 bases and J 0 bases, with 13 bases left between them. The germline V gene encodes CDR1 SQVTM and CDR2 ANQGSEA. As DNA, the CDR3 is TGCAGCGTTGGGGCAGGGGCCTATAGCAATCAGCCCCAGCATTTT. This gives the protein CSVGAGAYSNQPQHF.

The chain links TRBV6-6 to TRBJ1-5; D is possibly TRBD1 (5 bases). The V gene's germline CDR1 is MNHNY and CDR2 SVGAGI (reference sequence). V was shortened by 5 bases and J by 5 bases, with 10 bases between the two germline ends. The CDR3 loop spans 13 amino acids. CDR3 DNA sequence: TGTGCCAGCAGTGGATGGGGGGATCAGCCCCAGCATTTT. Amino acids: CASSGWGDQPQHF.

V gene TRBV19 combines with J gene TRBJ2-7, with 11 bases identical to TRBD2. The trim removed 6 bases at V and 1 base at J, leaving 5 bases unmatched. Germline V gene data show CDR1 as LNHDA and CDR2 as SQIVND (reference sequence). The CDR3 sequence is 15 residues long. CDR3 bases: TGTGCCAGTAGCCAATTAGCGGGGGGGTCCTACGAGCAGTACTTC. Its protein product is CASSQLAGGSYEQYF.

V is TRBV5-6 and J is TRBJ1-6; TRBD1 is a possible D gene (5 bases). V dropped 3 bases and J dropped 8 bases, with 15 bases sitting between them. CDR3 length: 15 residues. The germline V gene encodes CDR1 SGHDT and CDR2 YYEEEE. The CDR3 DNA sequence: TGTGCCAGCAGCTCGAGCGGGGGGGTGCATTCACCCCTCCACTTT. This translates into CASSSSGGVHSPLHF.

The J gene is TRBJ1-4, the V gene TRBV21-1. TRBV21-1 is a listed pseudogene. CDR3 length: 14 residues. Written as DNA, the CDR3 is TGTGCCAGCAGCAAAGGACGAAAGGAGGGAAAACTGTTTTTT. This gives the protein CASSKGRKEGKLFF.

The chain recombines TRBV6-5 with TRBJ2-3; 9 positions agree with TRBD2. The trim removed 4 bases at V and 4 bases at J, leaving 6 bases unmatched. The CDR3 runs 15 residues. CDR1 is MNHEY, CDR2 SVGAGI, per germline. In DNA, the CDR3 is TGTGCCAGCAGTTCCTTGAGCGGGGGGCCAGATACGCAGTATTTT. It yields the protein CASSSLSGGPDTQYF.

This chain uses TRBV7-9 with TRBJ1-3, with unresolved D. The length of the CDR3 is 15 residues. V was trimmed by 6 bases and J by 0 bases, leaving 12 bases between them. The germline CDR1 and CDR2 sequences are SEHNR and FQNEAQ (reference sequence). The CDR3 protein is CASRPSGVSGNTIYF. The CDR3 DNA follows: TGTGCCAGCAGACCCTCCGGAGTCTCTGGAAACACCATATATTTT.

V gene TRBV4-1 combines with J gene TRBJ1-2; a weak D match, TRBD1 (5 bases). Germline loops: CDR1 MGHRA, CDR2 YSYEKL. The ends were cut back, 1 base at V and 1 base at J, with 10 bases in the middle. This CDR3 contains 15 residues. The CDR3 protein is CASSQAYDSNYGYTF. In DNA, the CDR3 is TGCGCCAGCAGCCAAGCCTACGACAGTAACTATGGCTACACCTTC.

V usage is TRBV9 and J usage is TRBJ2-3, with 8 bases that match TRBD1. The CDR3 spans 15 residues. With 3 bases clipped from V and 1 base from J, the junction kept 4 bases outside the gene matches. Germline V gene sequence: CDR1 SGDLS, CDR2 YYNGEE. The CDR3 is CASSEGQGRTDTQYF. In nucleotides, the CDR3 is TGTGCCAGCAGCGAAGGACAGGGTCGCACAGATACGCAGTATTTT.

The gene calls are TRBV30 and TRBJ2-7, with a possible D match to TRBD1 (6 bases). Between the trimmed V and J ends, which lost 0 bases and 4 bases, there was a span of 19 bases. Looked up from germline, CDR1 is GTSNPN and CDR2 is SVGIG (reference sequence). The CDR3 spans 16 residues. The CDR3 DNA follows: TGTGCCTGGAGTGTTCCCGGACAGTCCTACGTGTACGAGCAGTACTTC. Protein sequence: CAWSVPGQSYVYEQYF.

The CDR3 region is CASSLFRSTLLNTEAFF. CDR3 sequence (DNA): TGTGCCAGCAGCTTGTTCCGGAGTACCCTTTTGAACACTGAAGCTTTCTTT. The J gene is TRBJ1-1, the V gene TRBV5-5; D remains ambiguous. CDR3 length: 17 residues. Trimming pared 1 base from V and 0 bases from J, leaving 16 bases between. From germline, CDR1 is SGHKS and CDR2 YYEKEE (reference sequence).

This clone appeared once. The chain carries TRBV11-2 and TRBJ2-3; D is possibly TRBD2 (7 bases). V lost 6 bases, J lost 2 bases, and 18 bases lay in between. CDR3 length: 16 residues. Per the germline V gene, CDR1 is SGHAT and CDR2 is FQNNGV. CDR3 region: CASRHRGGTSTDTQYF. For the CDR3, the DNA is TGTGCCAGCAGGCATAGGGGGGGGACCTCCACAGATACGCAGTATTTT.

V usage is TRBV3-1 (or the pseudogene TRBV3-2) and J usage is TRBJ2-2; TRBD2 matches 7 bases. Trimming removed 5 bases from V and 5 bases from J; junction bases left unmatched: 8. This CDR3 contains 15 residues. Germline V gene data show CDR1 as LGHDT and CDR2 as YNNKEL (reference sequence). CDR3 sequence: CASSSTSVQTGELFF. CDR3 sequence (DNA): TGTGCCAGCAGCTCCACTAGCGTACAGACCGGGGAGCTGTTTTTT.

V is TRBV6-5 and J is TRBJ1-5; possibly TRBD1 for D (5 bases). Trimming took 6 bases from V and 3 from J, leaving 12 bases between them. Germline assignment: CDR1 MNHEY and CDR2 SVGAGI. The CDR3 contains 14 residues. CDR3 amino acids: CASRTGTINQPQHF. The CDR3 DNA is TGTGCCAGCAGGACCGGGACTATCAATCAGCCCCAGCATTTT.